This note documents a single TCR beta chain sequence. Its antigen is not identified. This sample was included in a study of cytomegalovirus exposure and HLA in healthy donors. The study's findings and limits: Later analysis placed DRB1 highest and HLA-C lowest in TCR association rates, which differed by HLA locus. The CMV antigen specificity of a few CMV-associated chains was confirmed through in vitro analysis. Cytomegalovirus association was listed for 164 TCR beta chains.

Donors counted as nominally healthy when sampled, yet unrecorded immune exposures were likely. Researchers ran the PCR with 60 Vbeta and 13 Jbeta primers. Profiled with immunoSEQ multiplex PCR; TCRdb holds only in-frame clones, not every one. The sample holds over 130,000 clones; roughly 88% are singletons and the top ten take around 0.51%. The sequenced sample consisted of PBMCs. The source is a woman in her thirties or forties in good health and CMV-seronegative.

DNA for the CDR3: TGTGCCAGCAGTAGACAGGCGAACACTGAAGCTTTCTTT. Protein: CASSRQANTEAFF. The rearrangement joins TRBV7-3 to TRBJ1-1, with D tentatively TRBD1 (6 bases). CDR3 length equals 13 residues. The ends were cut back, 6 bases at V and 1 base at J, with 9 bases in the middle. In germline, CDR1 is SGHTA, CDR2 FQGTGA. Using reference TRBV7-3 and TRBJ1-1 for the parts outside the CDR3, the full variable domain is GAGVSQTPSNKVTEKGKYVELRCDPISGHTALYWYRQSLGQGPEFLIYFQGTGAADDSGLPNDRFFAVRPEGSVSTLKIQRTERGDSAVYLCASSRQANTEAFFGQGTRLTVV.